A selection of T cell receptor beta chains follows, all from one sample in a study of siplizumab effects on memory and regulatory T cells. Produced via immunoSEQ multiplex PCR; TCRdb's table is partial and in-frame only. The table lists 70,000 to 95,000 clones, approximately 93% of them singletons. Sequencing used CD8+ T cells sorted from blood. These receptors all come from a human donor in good health. Both conserved end residues are part of each CDR3. A D gene is named only where the DNA matches it firmly. The size entry is marked missing in some rows and otherwise reads once, few, many or a size class.

V gene	D gene	J gene	clone size	CDR3 protein	CDR3 DNA
TRBV13	-	TRBJ2-1	-	CASSLYGVNEQFF	TGTGCCAGCAGCTTATACGGGGTCAATGAGCAGTTCTTC
TRBV19	TRBD1	TRBJ1-1	-	CASSIGGQREAFF	TGTGCCAGTAGTATAGGGGGACAGCGTGAAGCTTTCTTT
TRBV21-1	-	TRBJ1-1	-	CASSKAGRDTEAFF	TGTGCCAGCAGCAAAGCCGGGCGGGACACTGAAGCTTTCTTT
TRBV27	-	TRBJ1-2	-	CASRISGLNYGYTF	TGTGCCAGCAGGATATCTGGATTAAACTATGGCTACACCTTC
TRBV11-2	-	TRBJ2-1	-	CASSGVAEYNEQFF	TGTGCCAGCAGCGGCGTTGCTGAATACAATGAGCAGTTCTTC
TRBV5-6	TRBD1	TRBJ2-7	-	CASSLARGPYEQYF	TGTGCCAGCAGCTTGGCTAGGGGGCCCTACGAGCAGTACTTC
TRBV4-1	TRBD1	TRBJ2-7	-	CASSQEGGVYEQYF	TGCGCCAGCAGCCAAGAAGGGGGCGTTTACGAGCAGTACTTC
TRBV5-6	-	TRBJ2-1	-	CASSLLQSLLNEQFF	TGTGCCAGCAGCTTGCTACAGTCTCTTCTGAATGAGCAGTTCTTC
TRBV12-5	TRBD1	TRBJ2-3	-	CASGLLGTGETDTQYF	TGTGCTAGTGGACTCCTCGGGACAGGGGAGACAGATACGCAGTATTTT
TRBV29-1	-	TRBJ2-1	-	CSATAYNEQFF	TGCAGCGCCACCGCCTACAATGAGCAGTTCTTC
TRBV27	-	TRBJ2-2	-	CASSLSGMNTGELFF	TGTGCCAGCAGTTTAAGCGGAATGAACACCGGGGAGCTGTTTTTT
TRBV5-4	-	TRBJ2-3	-	CASSLAGGGALLDTQYF	TGTGCCAGCAGCTTGGCGGGTGGCGGGGCTCTCTTGGATACGCAGTATTTT
TRBV11-2	-	TRBJ1-1	-	CASSLGGSKTEAFF	TGTGCCAGCAGCTTAGGAGGGAGTAAAACTGAAGCTTTCTTT
TRBV29-1	-	TRBJ1-2	-	CSAESGTNYGYTF	TGCAGCGCGGAATCAGGGACGAACTATGGCTACACCTTC
TRBV30	-	TRBJ2-7	-	CAWSLREADEQYF	TGTGCCTGGAGCCTCCGAGAGGCTGACGAGCAGTACTTC
TRBV11-2	-	TRBJ2-7	-	CASSLSGTATYEQYF	TGTGCCAGCAGCCTCTCCGGGACGGCAACCTACGAGCAGTACTTC
TRBV5-1	TRBD1	TRBJ2-7	-	CASSHPGQSYEQYF	TGCGCCAGCAGCCATCCGGGACAGAGCTACGAGCAGTACTTC
TRBV7-2	-	TRBJ2-5	-	CASSLAISGQETQYF	TGTGCCAGCAGCTTAGCGATTAGCGGTCAAGAGACCCAGTACTTC
TRBV6-5	-	TRBJ1-2	once	CASSATANYGYTF	TGTGCCAGCAGTGCAACAGCTAACTATGGCTACACCTTC
TRBV7-2	-	TRBJ1-5	once	CASSLVGDSNQPQHF	TGTGCCAGCAGCTTAGTTGGGGATAGCAATCAGCCCCAGCATTTT
TRBV27	TRBD1	TRBJ1-1	-	CASSWRQGEAFF	TGTGCCAGCAGTTGGAGACAGGGAGAAGCTTTCTTT
TRBV30	-	TRBJ2-2	-	CAWGGGRGTGELFF	TGTGCCTGGGGGGGCGGGCGGGGCACCGGGGAGCTGTTTTTT
TRBV5-1	-	TRBJ2-7	once	CASSLEGAPYEQYF	TGCGCCAGCAGCTTGGAAGGGGCCCCCTACGAGCAGTACTTC
TRBV13	-	TRBJ2-7	-	CASSFLARGYEQYF	TGTGCCAGCAGCTTTTTGGCCAGGGGCTACGAGCAGTACTTC
TRBV6-5	-	TRBJ2-3	-	CASGPVEPTDTQYF	TGTGCCAGCGGCCCGGTGGAACCCACAGATACGCAGTATTTT
TRBV27	-	TRBJ2-7	-	CASSSPGRGLEEQYF	TGTGCCAGCAGCTCCCCGGGACGGGGATTGGAAGAGCAGTACTTC
TRBV9	TRBD2	TRBJ2-3	once	CASSPTPLPVAGITDTQYF	TGTGCCAGCAGCCCAACCCCTCTTCCGGTAGCGGGTATCACAGATACGCAGTATTTT
TRBV27	TRBD2	TRBJ2-3	once	CASSPRRLAGDVDTQYF	TGTGCCAGCAGTCCCAGACGACTAGCGGGAGACGTAGATACGCAGTATTTT
TRBV7-8	-	TRBJ1-1	-	CASSLAQAGRDTEAFF	TGTGCCAGCAGCTTAGCGCAGGCAGGGAGGGACACTGAAGCTTTCTTT
TRBV18	-	TRBJ1-1	few	CASSRLGASTNTEAFF	TGTGCCAGCTCACGCCTGGGGGCCTCTACGAACACTGAAGCTTTCTTT
TRBV6-1	-	TRBJ1-2	few	CASSEVWALNYGYTF	TGTGCCAGCAGTGAAGTTTGGGCCCTAAACTATGGCTACACCTTC
TRBV6-5	-	TRBJ2-1	-	CASRDYPSSYNEQFF	TGTGCCAGCAGGGATTATCCCAGCTCCTACAATGAGCAGTTCTTC
TRBV5-6	-	TRBJ1-1	-	CASRLQGSTEAFF	TGTGCCAGCAGATTACAGGGTAGCACTGAAGCTTTCTTT
TRBV19	-	TRBJ1-1	-	CASSRGVTEAFF	TGTGCCAGTAGTCGGGGGGTCACTGAAGCTTTCTTT
TRBV27	-	TRBJ2-7	-	CASSSGQSSYEQYF	TGTGCCAGCAGTTCGGGACAAAGCTCCTACGAGCAGTACTTC